This TCR beta chain was documented in a study of beta chain features in type 1 diabetes. Reverse transcription of all isolated RNA meant that expressed TCRB transcripts were sequenced. The table came from immunoSEQ multiplex PCR; TCRdb's copy has only in-frame clones and leaves some out. The sample holds 300,000 to 400,000 clones, around 10% seen once. There are 13 residues in the CDR3. The ends were cut back, 1 base at V and 4 bases at J, with 8 bases in the middle. CDR1 and CDR2 from the germline V gene are GTSNPN and SVGIG (reference sequence). This clone occurred a few times. Sequences were obtained from naive CD4+ T cells from blood. V gene TRBV30 combines with J gene TRBJ1-5, with a weak D call TRBD1 (6 bases). The clonotype was recovered from a woman under 40 in good health. CDR3 DNA sequence: TGTGCCTGGAGTGGGACAGCGAATCAGCCCCAGCATTTT. Residues: CAWSGTANQPQHF. Complete variable domain (other parts from reference TRBV30 and TRBJ1-5): SQTIHQWPATLVQPVGSPLSLECTVEGTSNPNLYWYRQAAGRGLQLLFYSVGIGQISSEVPQNLSASRPQDRQFILSSKKLLLSDSGFYLCAWSGTANQPQHFGDGTRLSIL.